A selection of T cell receptor beta chains follows, all from one sample in a study of CD8+ T cells in alopecia areata. TCRdb's table, derived via immunoSEQ multiplex PCR, lists solely in-frame clones and lacks some. The sample lists about 140,000 clones, less than 70% occurring once. The sequencing here drew on CD8+ T cells sorted from blood, taken at week 4, from a patient treated with tofacitinib. These receptors were collected from a human donor with alopecia areata. Each CDR3 is given with its conserved first and last residue. The order of the fields is CDR3 length, clone size, V gene, D gene, J gene, CDR3 protein, CDR3 DNA. D genes are given only for firm matches. Not all rows give a size; the values are once, few, many and, for expanded clones, a class.

CDR3 length: 15; clone size: few; V gene: TRBV29-1; D gene: NA; J gene: TRBJ2-1; CDR3 protein: CSVEDPGAGQNEQFF; CDR3 DNA: TGCAGCGTTGAAGATCCTGGGGCAGGGCAGAATGAGCAGTTCTTC
CDR3 length: 13; clone size: NA; V gene: TRBV5-6; D gene: NA; J gene: TRBJ1-5; CDR3 protein: CASSLGSMWPQHF; CDR3 DNA: TGTGCCAGCAGCCTGGGGTCTATGTGGCCCCAGCATTTT
CDR3 length: 16; clone size: once; V gene: TRBV7-9; D gene: TRBD1; J gene: TRBJ1-5; CDR3 protein: CASSPGRGLRNQPQHF; CDR3 DNA: TGTGCCAGCAGCCCTGGGAGGGGGCTGAGGAATCAGCCCCAGCATTTT
CDR3 length: 13; clone size: NA; V gene: TRBV7-9; D gene: NA; J gene: TRBJ2-5; CDR3 protein: CASSLSGRETQYF; CDR3 DNA: TGTGCCAGCAGCTTAAGCGGGCGAGAGACCCAGTACTTC
CDR3 length: 13; clone size: NA; V gene: TRBV4-1; D gene: NA; J gene: TRBJ2-5; CDR3 protein: CASSQDLEETQYF; CDR3 DNA: TGCGCCAGCAGCCAAGACTTGGAGGAGACCCAGTACTTC
CDR3 length: 15; clone size: NA; V gene: TRBV13; D gene: NA; J gene: TRBJ1-3; CDR3 protein: CASSLGQSPGNTIYF; CDR3 DNA: TGTGCCAGCAGCTTAGGACAGTCCCCTGGAAACACCATATATTTT
CDR3 length: 12; clone size: few; V gene: TRBV7-9; D gene: NA; J gene: TRBJ2-7; CDR3 protein: CASSLASGEQYF; CDR3 DNA: TGTGCCAGCAGCTTAGCGTCGGGCGAGCAGTACTTC
CDR3 length: 16; clone size: few; V gene: TRBV7-2; D gene: NA; J gene: TRBJ1-5; CDR3 protein: CASSLVPQFSNQPQHF; CDR3 DNA: TGTGCCAGCAGCTTAGTTCCCCAATTTAGCAATCAGCCCCAGCATTTT
CDR3 length: 14; clone size: NA; V gene: TRBV7-9; D gene: NA; J gene: TRBJ1-6; CDR3 protein: CASSLQGGNSPLHF; CDR3 DNA: TGTGCCAGCAGCTTACAAGGGGGGAATTCACCCCTCCACTTT
CDR3 length: 11; clone size: NA; V gene: TRBV30; D gene: NA; J gene: TRBJ2-3; CDR3 protein: CATEFTDTQYF; CDR3 DNA: TGTGCCACAGAGTTCACAGATACGCAGTATTTT
CDR3 length: 12; clone size: NA; V gene: TRBV29-1; D gene: NA; J gene: TRBJ2-7; CDR3 protein: CSVEDNSYEQYF; CDR3 DNA: TGCAGCGTTGAAGATAACAGCTACGAGCAGTACTTC
CDR3 length: 17; clone size: NA; V gene: TRBV27; D gene: TRBD1; J gene: TRBJ2-6; CDR3 protein: CASSAGTGLSGANVLTF; CDR3 DNA: TGTGCCAGCAGTGCAGGGACAGGGCTCTCTGGGGCCAACGTCCTGACTTTC
CDR3 length: 15; clone size: NA; V gene: TRBV29-1; D gene: NA; J gene: TRBJ2-5; CDR3 protein: CSVELGPKYQETQYF; CDR3 DNA: TGCAGCGTTGAGTTAGGACCCAAGTACCAAGAGACCCAGTACTTC
CDR3 length: 14; clone size: NA; V gene: TRBV9; D gene: NA; J gene: TRBJ2-3; CDR3 protein: CASSVNGATDTQYF; CDR3 DNA: TGTGCCAGCAGCGTCAACGGGGCCACAGATACGCAGTATTTT
CDR3 length: 16; clone size: once; V gene: TRBV6-5; D gene: TRBD2; J gene: TRBJ2-3; CDR3 protein: CASSYGLAGATDTQYF; CDR3 DNA: TGTGCCAGCAGTTACGGACTAGCGGGGGCCACAGATACGCAGTATTTT
CDR3 length: 12; clone size: NA; V gene: TRBV5-1; D gene: NA; J gene: TRBJ2-1; CDR3 protein: CASSLDRVEQFF; CDR3 DNA: TGCGCCAGCAGCTTGGACAGGGTCGAGCAGTTCTTC
CDR3 length: 14; clone size: NA; V gene: TRBV25-1; D gene: NA; J gene: TRBJ2-7; CDR3 protein: CASSEGPGSYEQYF; CDR3 DNA: TGTGCCAGCAGTGAAGGCCCAGGGAGCTACGAGCAGTACTTC
CDR3 length: 18; clone size: NA; V gene: TRBV4-2; D gene: TRBD2; J gene: TRBJ2-1; CDR3 protein: CASSPLGSGGLSYNEQFF; CDR3 DNA: TGTGCCAGCAGCCCCCTTGGGAGCGGGGGGCTCTCCTACAATGAGCAGTTCTTC
CDR3 length: 15; clone size: NA; V gene: TRBV5-6; D gene: TRBD1; J gene: TRBJ2-1; CDR3 protein: CASSLGTGTYNEQFF; CDR3 DNA: TGTGCCAGCAGCTTGGGGACAGGAACCTACAATGAGCAGTTCTTC
CDR3 length: 14; clone size: NA; V gene: TRBV13; D gene: NA; J gene: TRBJ1-2; CDR3 protein: CASSLSGRTYGYTF; CDR3 DNA: TGTGCCAGCAGCTTATCTGGCAGGACCTATGGCTACACCTTC
CDR3 length: 16; clone size: once; V gene: TRBV9; D gene: NA; J gene: TRBJ1-2; CDR3 protein: CASSTNGRGSGYGYTF; CDR3 DNA: TGTGCCAGCAGCACCAATGGACGGGGCTCTGGGTATGGCTACACCTTC
CDR3 length: 14; clone size: NA; V gene: TRBV9; D gene: NA; J gene: TRBJ2-7; CDR3 protein: CASSYSGTTYEQYF; CDR3 DNA: TGTGCCAGCAGCTATTCCGGGACAACCTACGAGCAGTACTTC
CDR3 length: 13; clone size: few; V gene: TRBV29-1; D gene: NA; J gene: TRBJ2-2; CDR3 protein: CSVSGGNTGELFF; CDR3 DNA: TGCAGCGTCTCCGGGGGGAACACCGGGGAGCTGTTTTTT
CDR3 length: 13; clone size: NA; V gene: TRBV27; D gene: NA; J gene: TRBJ1-6; CDR3 protein: CASSLPYNSPLHF; CDR3 DNA: TGTGCCAGCAGTTTACCCTATAATTCACCCCTCCACTTT
CDR3 length: 16; clone size: NA; V gene: TRBV6-5; D gene: NA; J gene: TRBJ1-2; CDR3 protein: CASSSELETAGYGYTF; CDR3 DNA: TGTGCCAGCAGTTCCGAACTCGAGACAGCTGGGTATGGCTACACCTTC
CDR3 length: 14; clone size: NA; V gene: TRBV30; D gene: TRBD1; J gene: TRBJ1-1; CDR3 protein: CAWSPGQGGTEAFF; CDR3 DNA: TGTGCCTGGAGTCCTGGACAGGGAGGCACTGAAGCTTTCTTT
CDR3 length: 16; clone size: NA; V gene: TRBV5-6; D gene: NA; J gene: TRBJ1-5; CDR3 protein: CASSFGGRESNQPQHF; CDR3 DNA: TGTGCCAGCAGCTTTGGGGGTAGGGAAAGCAATCAGCCCCAGCATTTT
CDR3 length: 15; clone size: NA; V gene: TRBV6-5; D gene: NA; J gene: TRBJ1-6; CDR3 protein: CASSFSREWNSPLHF; CDR3 DNA: TGTGCCAGCAGTTTTTCAAGGGAGTGGAATTCACCCCTCCACTTT
CDR3 length: 13; clone size: NA; V gene: TRBV30; D gene: TRBD2; J gene: TRBJ2-7; CDR3 protein: CAWSAGRAYEQYF; CDR3 DNA: TGTGCCTGGAGTGCAGGGAGGGCCTACGAGCAGTACTTC
CDR3 length: 15; clone size: few; V gene: TRBV7-9; D gene: NA; J gene: TRBJ1-1; CDR3 protein: CASSYPYVAEGEAFF; CDR3 DNA: TGTGCCAGCAGCTACCCTTATGTCGCTGAGGGTGAAGCTTTCTTT
CDR3 length: 14; clone size: few; V gene: TRBV6-6; D gene: TRBD2; J gene: TRBJ2-2; CDR3 protein: CASSSGTNTGELFF; CDR3 DNA: TGTGCCAGCAGTTCCGGGACTAACACTGGGGAGCTGTTTTTT
CDR3 length: 14; clone size: NA; V gene: TRBV12-5; D gene: NA; J gene: TRBJ2-5; CDR3 protein: CASASSGSQETQYF; CDR3 DNA: TGTGCTAGTGCCTCCAGCGGTTCCCAAGAGACCCAGTACTTC
CDR3 length: 15; clone size: NA; V gene: TRBV13; D gene: TRBD1; J gene: TRBJ1-1; CDR3 protein: CASSLTGQGRTEAFF; CDR3 DNA: TGTGCCAGCAGCTTAACAGGACAGGGACGCACTGAAGCTTTCTTT
CDR3 length: 15; clone size: once; V gene: TRBV13; D gene: NA; J gene: TRBJ2-1; CDR3 protein: CASSLGGVRGGEQFF; CDR3 DNA: TGTGCCAGCAGCTTAGGAGGGGTGAGGGGCGGTGAGCAGTTCTTC
CDR3 length: 13; clone size: NA; V gene: TRBV15; D gene: NA; J gene: TRBJ2-1; CDR3 protein: CATSRDRGIEQFF; CDR3 DNA: TGTGCCACCAGCAGAGATCGGGGGATTGAGCAGTTCTTC
CDR3 length: 14; clone size: NA; V gene: TRBV5-1; D gene: TRBD1; J gene: TRBJ2-2; CDR3 protein: CASSHGQGTGELFF; CDR3 DNA: TGCGCCAGCAGCCACGGACAGGGAACCGGGGAGCTGTTTTTT
CDR3 length: 15; clone size: NA; V gene: TRBV30; D gene: TRBD1; J gene: TRBJ2-7; CDR3 protein: CAWSGARDRGFEQYF; CDR3 DNA: TGTGCCTGGAGTGGAGCGAGGGACAGGGGGTTCGAGCAGTACTTC
CDR3 length: 15; clone size: few; V gene: TRBV7-6; D gene: TRBD1; J gene: TRBJ1-6; CDR3 protein: CASSSTGARSSPLHF; CDR3 DNA: TGTGCCAGCAGCAGCACAGGGGCGAGGAGTTCACCCCTCCACTTT
CDR3 length: 13; clone size: NA; V gene: TRBV25-1; D gene: TRBD1; J gene: TRBJ1-1; CDR3 protein: CASSAGQATEAFF; CDR3 DNA: TGTGCCAGCAGTGCTGGACAGGCCACTGAAGCTTTCTTT
CDR3 length: 16; clone size: once; V gene: TRBV4-3; D gene: NA; J gene: TRBJ2-6; CDR3 protein: CASSQVRTGGANVLTF; CDR3 DNA: TGCGCCAGCAGCCAAGTTCGTACCGGAGGGGCCAACGTCCTGACTTTC
CDR3 length: 13; clone size: many; V gene: TRBV6-5; D gene: NA; J gene: TRBJ1-3; CDR3 protein: CASRGDSGNTIYF; CDR3 DNA: TGTGCCAGCCGGGGGGACTCTGGAAACACCATATATTTT
CDR3 length: 13; clone size: NA; V gene: TRBV13; D gene: NA; J gene: TRBJ2-5; CDR3 protein: CASSFGGMETQYF; CDR3 DNA: TGTGCCAGCAGCTTTGGAGGGATGGAGACCCAGTACTTC
CDR3 length: 15; clone size: few; V gene: TRBV5-1; D gene: NA; J gene: TRBJ2-7; CDR3 protein: CASLYGTARSYEQYF; CDR3 DNA: TGCGCCAGCCTATACGGGACTGCACGCTCCTACGAGCAGTACTTC
CDR3 length: 13; clone size: NA; V gene: TRBV7-9; D gene: NA; J gene: TRBJ1-1; CDR3 protein: CASSPTGGTEAFF; CDR3 DNA: TGTGCCAGCAGCCCGACAGGAGGAACTGAAGCTTTCTTT
CDR3 length: 16; clone size: NA; V gene: TRBV5-6; D gene: NA; J gene: TRBJ2-2; CDR3 protein: CASSLVGHSNTGELFF; CDR3 DNA: TGTGCCAGCAGCTTGGTGGGACATTCGAACACCGGGGAGCTGTTTTTT
CDR3 length: 14; clone size: NA; V gene: TRBV7-9; D gene: NA; J gene: TRBJ1-4; CDR3 protein: CASGKDATNEKLFF; CDR3 DNA: TGTGCCAGCGGAAAGGATGCAACTAATGAAAAACTGTTTTTT
CDR3 length: 17; clone size: once; V gene: TRBV10-1; D gene: NA; J gene: TRBJ1-1; CDR3 protein: CASSEGLGGSSEPEAFF; CDR3 DNA: TGCGCCAGCAGTGAGGGGCTAGGAGGCAGCTCAGAACCGGAAGCTTTCTTT
CDR3 length: 16; clone size: NA; V gene: TRBV7-3; D gene: TRBD1; J gene: TRBJ2-7; CDR3 protein: CASSLNGGDRVGEQYF; CDR3 DNA: TGTGCCAGCAGCTTAAACGGTGGGGACAGGGTTGGCGAGCAGTACTTC
CDR3 length: 13; clone size: NA; V gene: TRBV4-1; D gene: NA; J gene: TRBJ1-1; CDR3 protein: CASSQAGNTEAFF; CDR3 DNA: TGCGCCAGCAGCCAAGCCGGAAACACTGAAGCTTTCTTT
CDR3 length: 12; clone size: NA; V gene: TRBV27; D gene: TRBD1; J gene: TRBJ1-2; CDR3 protein: CASSTTGYGYTF; CDR3 DNA: TGTGCCAGCAGCACGACAGGGTATGGCTACACCTTC
CDR3 length: 12; clone size: few; V gene: TRBV30; D gene: TRBD1; J gene: TRBJ1-1; CDR3 protein: CAWSVQGDRAFF; CDR3 DNA: TGTGCCTGGAGCGTTCAGGGGGACAGAGCTTTCTTT
CDR3 length: 16; clone size: NA; V gene: TRBV27; D gene: TRBD2; J gene: TRBJ2-3; CDR3 protein: CASSLVLAGGTDTQYF; CDR3 DNA: TGTGCCAGCAGTTTGGTACTAGCGGGGGGCACAGATACGCAGTATTTT
CDR3 length: 15; clone size: NA; V gene: TRBV7-3; D gene: TRBD2; J gene: TRBJ2-1; CDR3 protein: CASSLMASGGHEQFF; CDR3 DNA: TGTGCCAGCAGCTTAATGGCTAGCGGGGGCCATGAGCAGTTCTTC
CDR3 length: 15; clone size: once; V gene: TRBV27; D gene: TRBD2; J gene: TRBJ2-5; CDR3 protein: CASSPGTSRMETQYF; CDR3 DNA: TGTGCCAGCAGTCCCGGGACTAGTAGGATGGAGACCCAGTACTTC
CDR3 length: 14; clone size: NA; V gene: TRBV4-1; D gene: NA; J gene: TRBJ1-1; CDR3 protein: CASSPVEAHTEAFF; CDR3 DNA: TGCGCCAGCAGCCCAGTGGAGGCCCACACTGAAGCTTTCTTT
CDR3 length: 15; clone size: NA; V gene: TRBV4-3; D gene: NA; J gene: TRBJ1-5; CDR3 protein: CASSRVLDSNQPQHF; CDR3 DNA: TGCGCCAGCAGCCGCGTTCTTGATAGCAATCAGCCCCAGCATTTT
CDR3 length: 13; clone size: NA; V gene: TRBV30; D gene: NA; J gene: TRBJ2-2; CDR3 protein: CAWSWTDTGELFF; CDR3 DNA: TGTGCCTGGAGTTGGACTGACACCGGGGAGCTGTTTTTT